A single sample is the source of the 16 T cell receptor beta chains below, sequenced in a study of chemoradiotherapy in HPV16-positive cancers. TCRdb's table, derived via immunoSEQ multiplex PCR, lists solely in-frame clones and lacks some. The profile shows about 22,000 clones, 70% to 90% of them singletons. The specimen comprised blood, sampled from a patient who underwent chemoradiotherapy. Every receptor here comes from a human donor with HPV-associated anogenital cancer.

J is TRBJ2-7 and V is TRBV27; D uncertain. Germline V lookup: CDR1 MNHEY, CDR2 SMNVEV (reference sequence). V was trimmed by 3 bases and J by 6 bases, leaving 9 bases between them. This CDR3 comprises 12 residues. The CDR3 sequence: CASSLKGFEQYF. The CDR3 DNA reads as TGTGCCAGCAGTTTGAAAGGGTTCGAGCAGTACTTC.

The V gene is TRBV7-9, the J gene TRBJ1-1, with a weak D call TRBD1 (5 bases). Germline-derived CDR1 and CDR2 are SEHNR and FQNEAQ (reference sequence). This CDR3 has 14 residues. V shed 4 bases and J shed 0 bases, with 9 bases lying between them. This CDR3 reads CASSSTAMNTEAFF. In DNA form, the CDR3 reads TGTGCCAGCAGCTCGACAGCCATGAACACTGAAGCTTTCTTT.

This rearrangement joins TRBV30 to TRBJ1-1; 7 bases fit TRBD1. J lost 4 bases, V lost 7 bases, and 12 bases had no gene match. The CDR3 runs to 14 residues. Germline CDR1 and CDR2: GTSNPN and SVGIG (reference sequence). CDR3 in amino acids: CAFRVTGIATEAFF. The CDR3 DNA reads as TGTGCCTTCAGGGTGACAGGGATCGCCACTGAAGCTTTCTTT.

The rearrangement links TRBV9 to TRBJ1-6; TRBD1 agrees at 7 bases. This CDR3 is built from 17 residues. Per germline, CDR1 SGDLS and CDR2 YYNGEE. The J segment lost 6 bases and the V segment lost 4 bases, leaving 13 bases of the junction unmatched. The CDR3 region has the DNA TGTGCCAGCAGCCCAGGGGGGGCAGGGGAGGCTAATTCACCCCTCCACTTT. As protein: CASSPGGAGEANSPLHF. The full variable domain, completed using reference TRBV9 and TRBJ1-6, is DSGVTQTPKHLITATGQRVTLRCSPRSGDLSVYWYQQSLDQGLQFLIQYYNGEERAKGNILERFSAQQFPDLHSELNLSSLELGDSALYFCASSPGGAGEANSPLHFGNGTRLTVT.

The J gene is TRBJ1-4, the V gene TRBV7-8; D is ambiguous. Germline values: CDR1 SGHVS, CDR2 FQNEAQ. The V gene lost 5 bases and the J gene lost 7 bases, with 14 bases spanning the gap. The CDR3 length is 14 residues. This CDR3 reads CASSRRRTIEKLFF. In DNA form, the CDR3 reads TGTGCCAGCAGCCGCCGTAGAACCATTGAAAAACTGTTTTTT. The full variable domain, in which reference TRBV7-8 and TRBJ1-4 provide the parts outside the CDR3, is GAGVSQSPRYKVAKRGQDVALRCDPISGHVSLFWYQQALGQGPEFLTYFQNEAQLDKSGLPSDRFFAERPEGSVSTLKIQRTQQEDSAVYLCASSRRRTIEKLFFGSGTQLSVL.

The table lists this clone with a count of one. This sequence joins TRBV7-8 and TRBJ2-2; no clear D. The CDR3 has 12 amino acids. The germline V and J ends were trimmed by 4 bases and 2 bases, with 2 bases remaining between them. In germline, CDR1 is SGHVS, CDR2 FQNEAQ. The DNA of the CDR3 is TGTGCCAGCAGCTCAAACACCGGGGAGCTGTTTTTT. It is translated as CASSSNTGELFF.

The count of this clone is one. The chain combines TRBV19 with TRBJ2-2; D might be TRBD1 or TRBD2, each matching 6 bases. Germline V CDR1 and CDR2: LNHDA, SQIVND (reference sequence). Trimming pared 5 bases from V and 0 bases from J, leaving 16 bases between. This CDR3 is built from 17 residues. The CDR3 spells CASSPSLGGSNTGELFF. CDR3 sequence (DNA): TGTGCCAGTAGTCCCTCCCTGGGGGGCTCGAACACCGGGGAGCTGTTTTTT.

The sample holds one count of this clone. The CDR3 DNA reads TGTGCCAGTAGTGCCTATGGGACAGGGCAGACAGATACGCAGTATTTT. Translating gives CASSAYGTGQTDTQYF. The rearrangement uses TRBV19 and TRBJ2-3, with 9 bases fitting TRBD1. Germline assignment: CDR1 LNHDA and CDR2 SQIVND (reference sequence). The trim removed 5 bases at V and 3 bases at J, leaving 9 bases unmatched. This CDR3 has 16 residues.

The chain is built from TRBV30 and TRBJ1-1, with D hard to call. The CDR3 extends over 13 amino acids. CDR1 and CDR2 (germline): GTSNPN, SVGIG (reference sequence). Trimming left V 3 bases short and J 1 base short, with 9 bases between. CDR3: CAWSATTNTEAFF. Here the CDR3 DNA reads TGTGCCTGGAGCGCAACAACGAACACTGAAGCTTTCTTT.

J is TRBJ2-7 and V is TRBV5-1; no firm D call. CDR1 is SGHRS and CDR2 is YFSETQ in the germline V gene. Deletions cut 4 bases from V and 7 bases from J, with 12 bases between. There are 12 residues in the CDR3. The CDR3 is CASSLDMGEQYV. CDR3 DNA sequence: TGCGCCAGCAGCCTGGATATGGGGGAGCAGTACGTC.

The chain uses TRBV28 and TRBJ1-1; the D is unclear. Trimming removed 7 bases from V and 0 bases from J, with 9 bases in between. Germline loops: CDR1 MDHEN, CDR2 SYDVKM. The CDR3 loop spans 13 amino acids. CDR3 amino acids: CASTLRVNTEAFF. The CDR3 nucleotides read TGTGCCAGCACCCTCCGGGTGAACACTGAAGCTTTCTTT. The entire variable domain, with the rest obtained from reference TRBV28 and TRBJ1-1, is as follows: DVKVTQSSRYLVKRTGEKVFLECVQDMDHENMFWYRQDPGLGLRLIYFSYDVKMKEKGDIPEGYSVSREKKERFSLILESASTNQTSMYLCASTLRVNTEAFFGQGTRLTVV.

The table lists this clone with a count of one. V gene TRBV6-5 combines with J gene TRBJ2-3; D unclear. Germline CDR1 and CDR2: MNHEY and SVGAGI. CDR3 length: 11 amino acids. V lost 2 bases, J lost 6 bases, and 3 bases lay in between. The CDR3 sequence is CASSYGDTQYF. The CDR3 nucleotides are TGTGCCAGCAGTTACGGGGATACGCAGTATTTT.

CDR3 nucleotides: TGTGCCAGCAGCTTTTTTTGGGCGGTCTCTGGGGCCAACGTCCTGACTTTC. This codes for CASSFFWAVSGANVLTF. The J gene is TRBJ2-6, the V gene TRBV7-8; D is unclear. Trimming cost V 3 bases and J 0 bases, with 12 bases left between them. The CDR3 sequence is 17 residues long. Germline V lookup: CDR1 SGHVS, CDR2 FQNEAQ.

V gene TRBV19 combines with J gene TRBJ2-1; 8 nucleotides agree with TRBD1. Per the germline V gene, CDR1 is LNHDA and CDR2 is SQIVND (reference sequence). V gave up 5 bases and J gave up 2 bases; unmatched junction bases: 5. The CDR3 runs to 15 residues. CDR3 amino acids: CASSLTGDAYNEQFF. The CDR3, as DNA: TGTGCCAGTAGTTTGACAGGGGACGCCTACAATGAGCAGTTCTTC. Filled out from reference TRBV19 and TRBJ2-1, the complete variable domain reads DGGITQSPKYLFRKEGQNVTLSCEQNLNHDAMYWYRQDPGQGLRLIYYSQIVNDFQKGDIAEGYSVSREKKESFPLTVTSAQKNPTAFYLCASSLTGDAYNEQFFGPGTRLTVL.

The rearrangement joins TRBV19 to TRBJ1-3, with 7 bases identical to TRBD1. V lost 5 bases and J lost 3; bases outside the gene matches: 7. Germline values: CDR1 LNHDA, CDR2 SQIVND (reference sequence). The CDR3 runs 15 residues. CDR3: CASSPRGSVGNTIYF. CDR3 in DNA: TGTGCCAGTAGTCCCAGGGGGTCAGTTGGAAACACCATATATTTT.

The gene calls are TRBV10-1 and TRBJ2-1, with 10 bases fitting TRBD2. There are 17 residues in the CDR3. The J segment lost 8 bases and the V segment lost 7 bases, leaving 17 bases of the junction unmatched. Germline CDR1 WNHNN, CDR2 SYGVQD (reference sequence). CDR3 coding DNA: TGCGCCAGCACCCCGAGGCGGGAGCGGGGGGGCCGGTATGAGCAGTTCTTC. Protein: CASTPRRERGGRYEQFF.